These 17 T cell receptor beta chains share one sample of origin, sequenced in a study of Tregs in tolerant kidney transplant recipients. The data were produced by immunoSEQ multiplex PCR, yet TCRdb's version contains in-frame clones alone and is incomplete. Its table lists around 10,000 clones. Recipients received nonmyeloablative bone marrow transplants from related graft donors, with transient mixed chimerism. This sample comprised CD8+ T cells from blood (PBMCs), obtained 24 months after the transplant. These receptor sequences come from a human patient who received a combined kidney and bone marrow transplant. Some T cells could come from the graft donor.

A word on this clone: The read ends 3 residues early relative to the CDR3; the germline J gene fills the gap. This chain links TRBV3-1 (or the pseudogene TRBV3-2) with TRBJ1-4; no clear D gene. Trimming stripped 0 bases from V and 0 bases from J, with 11 bases between. Germline V gene sequence: CDR1 LGHDT, CDR2 YNNKEL (reference sequence). The CDR3 has 17 amino acids. The CDR3 sequence is CASSQDVAVATNEKLFF. The part of the CDR3 DNA that was read is TGTGCCAGCAGCCAAGACGTTGCAGTCGCAACTAATGAAAAA.

Judged by frequency, this clone is medium-sized. The read comes to an end 3 residues before the CDR3 does, leaving the germline J gene to fill in the end. V gene TRBV4-1 combines with J gene TRBJ1-2; D may be TRBD1 (6 bases). The CDR3 spans 15 residues. CDR1 is MGHRA and CDR2 is YSYEKL in the germline V gene. CDR3 loop: CASSQDFVGAPGYTF. The DNA read from the CDR3 is TGCGCCAGCAGCCAAGATTTTGTGGGGGCCCCCGGC.

This clone is medium-sized (0.01 to 0.1%) by frequency. The DNA ends 3 residues before the CDR3 does, and the rest of the CDR3 is filled in from the germline J gene. The chain carries TRBV9 and TRBJ2-2; 7 bases fit TRBD2. The CDR3 covers 15 residues. Per the germline V gene, CDR1 is SGDLS and CDR2 is YYNGEE. Trimming cost V 3 bases and J 6 bases; bases outside gene matches: 8. The CDR3: CASSGLAGGAGELFF. Partial CDR3 DNA: TGTGCCAGCAGCGGACTAGCTGGTGGGGCCGGGGAG.

As regards this clone: The read halts 3 residues ahead of the CDR3 end, with the missing end drawn from the germline J gene. This chain uses TRBV30 with TRBJ2-7; a possible D gene is TRBD1 (6 bases). The germline gives CDR1 GTSNPN, CDR2 SVGIG (reference sequence). CDR3 size: 12 residues. V lost 0 bases to trimming and J lost 3 bases, with 6 bases between them. CDR3 protein: CAWSVQGYEQYF. The covered CDR3 bases are TGTGCCTGGAGTGTACAGGGCTACGAG.

Note on this clone: The read ends 3 residues early relative to the CDR3; the germline J gene fills the gap. The chain has TRBV7-7 and TRBJ2-1; TRBD1 matches at 8 bases. CDR1 is SSHAT, CDR2 FNYEAQ, per germline (reference sequence). The CDR3 spans 14 residues. Trimming at V came to 5 bases and at J to 4 bases, leaving 4 bases not matched to a gene. The CDR3 sequence: CASSPDREYNEQFF. The covered CDR3 bases are TGTGCCAGCAGCCCGGACAGGGAGTACAATGAG.

Measured by frequency, this clone is medium-sized (0.01 to 0.1%). The read halts 3 residues ahead of the CDR3 end, with the missing end drawn from the germline J gene. The chain carries TRBV7-9 and TRBJ2-1, with D maybe TRBD2 (5 bases). Deletions cut 4 bases from V and 8 bases from J, with 15 bases between. The germline V gene encodes CDR1 SEHNR and CDR2 FQNEAQ (reference sequence). There are 14 residues in the CDR3. The sequenced part of the CDR3 DNA is TGTGCCAGCAGCTCCGGAGGTCGGAGCGATGAG. Residues: CASSSGGRSDE. In full, the CDR3 reads CASSSGGRSDEQFF. The full variable domain, with the rest looked up from reference TRBV7-9 and TRBJ2-1, is DTGVSQNPRHKITKRGQNVTFRCDPISEHNRLYWYRQTLGQGPEFLTYFQNEAQLEKSRLLSDRFSAERPKGSFSTLEIQRTEQGDSAMYLCASSSGGRSDEQFFGPGTRLTVL.

Note on this clone: Coverage ceases 3 residues before the CDR3 finishes, and the germline J gene fills in the end. The chain links TRBV20-1 to TRBJ2-1; TRBD2 agrees at 8 bases. Per germline, CDR1 DFQATT and CDR2 SNEGSKA (reference sequence). The V gene end was trimmed by 3 bases and the J gene end by 2 bases; junction bases not matched to a gene: 3. The CDR3 has 14 residues. The CDR3 region is CSARPLAAYNEQFF. The DNA read from the CDR3 is TGCAGTGCTAGGCCACTAGCGGCCTACAATGAG.

As to this clone: With the read ending 3 residues before the CDR3 end, the germline J gene is used to fill in that end. The chain couples TRBV7-3 to TRBJ2-1; 13 bases match TRBD2. CDR1 is SGHTA and CDR2 is FQGTGA in the germline V gene. Trimming took 4 bases from V and 7 from J; bases not matched to a gene: 4. The CDR3 is made up of 15 amino acids. The CDR3 loop is CASSSGLAGTNEQFF. The sequenced CDR3 bases are TGTGCCAGCAGCTCGGGACTAGCGGGAACGAATGAG.

CDR3 protein: CAWTGQGNTEAFF. The sequenced part of the CDR3 DNA is TGTGCCTGGACGGGACAGGGGAACACTGAA. The gene calls are TRBV30 and TRBJ1-1; 9 bases are a match to TRBD1. The read is 3 residues too short to cover the CDR3 end, so that end is filled in from the germline J gene. Germline CDR1 reads GTSNPN; CDR2 reads SVGIG (reference sequence). This CDR3 spans 13 amino acids. The V gene end was trimmed by 4 bases and the J gene end by 1 base; junction bases not matched to a gene: 1.

With respect to this clone: The CDR3 is cut off 3 residues early in the read; its end comes from the germline J gene. V is TRBV20-1 and J is TRBJ1-2; 8 bases align to TRBD1. The CDR3 loop spans 15 amino acids. The junction had 8 bases not matched to a gene; V was cut back by 0 bases and J by 5 bases. CDR1 is DFQATT and CDR2 is SNEGSKA in the germline V gene (reference sequence). This chain's CDR3 is CSARDPDRGRYGYTF. The sequenced CDR3 bases are TGCAGTGCTAGAGACCCCGACAGGGGAAGGTATGGC.

As regards this clone: Sequencing ends 3 residues short of the CDR3 end; the germline J gene provides the rest. The chain carries TRBV7-6 and TRBJ2-7; no definite D call. Germline CDR1 reads SGHVS; CDR2 reads FNYEAQ. Deletions cut 5 bases from V and 6 bases from J, with 20 bases between. This CDR3 comprises 15 residues. The CDR3 loop is CASSLFSLGHREQYF. CDR3 DNA (partial): TGTGCCAGCAGCCTGTTCTCTTTGGGCCACCGCGAG.

Notes on this clone: From the germline J gene comes the end of the CDR3, since the read stops 3 residues before it. The gene calls are TRBV6-2 or TRBV6-3 and TRBJ1-6, with TRBD1 matching 9 bases. Germline V lookup: CDR1 MNHEY, CDR2 SVGEGT. V was pared by 7 bases and J by 8 bases, with 3 bases of the junction left unmatched. This CDR3 has 13 amino acids. This CDR3 is CASTDRGYSPLHF. CDR3 DNA, as far as it was read: TGTGCCAGCACGGACAGGGGTTATTCACCC.

A note on this clone: The read terminates 3 residues before the CDR3 end, so the remaining end is supplied by the germline J gene. The V and J genes are TRBV5-6 and TRBJ2-1; 11 nucleotides line up with TRBD2. The length of the CDR3 is 15 residues. The V gene end was trimmed by 3 bases and the J gene end by 6 bases; junction bases not matched to a gene: 5. Germline lookup yields CDR1 SGHDT and CDR2 YYEEEE. Incomplete CDR3 DNA: TGTGCCAGCAGCTCCACTAGCGGGAGTTTCAATGAG. Amino acids: CASSSTSGSFNE. The whole CDR3 sequence reads CASSSTSGSFNEQFF.

On this clone: Read coverage stops 3 residues before the CDR3 terminus; the germline J gene supplies the remainder. V is TRBV7-2 and J is TRBJ2-7, with 10 positions matching TRBD2. From germline, CDR1 is SGHTA and CDR2 FQGNSA. The length of the CDR3 is 15 residues. J gave up 3 bases and V 4 bases, and 6 bases lay outside the gene matches. CDR3: CASSSSRTSGYEQYF. CDR3 bases read: TGTGCCAGCAGCTCCTCCCGGACTAGCGGCTACGAG.

About this clone itself: The sequenced fragment ends 3 residues before the CDR3 boundary, so the rest is inferred from the germline J gene. The V and J genes are TRBV6-2 or TRBV6-3 and TRBJ2-7, with 7 positions matching TRBD2. V dropped 6 bases and J dropped 4; count of bases not matched to a gene: 3. The CDR3 runs 12 residues. Germline V CDR1 and CDR2: MNHEY, SVGEGT. The CDR3 is CASRYSGYEQYF. The DNA read from the CDR3 is TGTGCCAGCAGGTATAGCGGGTACGAG.

A word on this clone: The read falls 3 residues short of the CDR3 end, and the missing part is taken from the germline J gene. The chain combines TRBV6-2 or TRBV6-3 with TRBJ2-1, with TRBD1 as a possible D gene (6 bases). Germline CDR1 is MNHEY and CDR2 is SVGEGT. Trimming removed 2 bases from V and 4 bases from J, with 6 bases in between. The CDR3 is 13 residues long. The covered CDR3 bases are TGTGCCAGCAGTTACGGGACATACAATGAG. Translation gives CASSYGTYNE. The whole CDR3 reads CASSYGTYNEQFF.

As concerns this clone: The read comes to an end 3 residues before the CDR3 does, leaving the germline J gene to fill in the end. V gene TRBV7-3 combines with J gene TRBJ2-7, with D tentatively TRBD2 (7 bases). Germline CDR1 is SGHTA and CDR2 is FQGTGA. V lost 5 bases, J lost 3 bases, and 14 bases lay in between. The CDR3 has 14 residues. CDR3 DNA, as far as it was read: TGTGCCAGCAGCCAAGGGGGGGGCCACTACGAG. Its protein product is CASSQGGGHYE. The full CDR3 reads CASSQGGGHYEQYF.